This T cell receptor beta chain emerged from a study of blood T cell repertoires in COVID-19 (dated by TCRdb to between 2020 and 2021). Looking at the study overall: Samples from collaborators originated in the United States, Italy and Spain and spanned both the acute and convalescent phases of COVID-19. The prospective study material was composed of cDNA or gDNA derived from T cells, B-cell-depleted T cells, or PBMCs. The dataset comprised deeply sampled blood TCRbeta repertoires from subjects exposed to, actively infected with, or recovered from COVID-19. The repertoires were released in a freely available public database meant as a resource for research on the immune response to SARS-CoV-2. The samples were drawn from two sources: the first 160 participants of the ongoing ImmuneRACE study, and over 1,000 subjects contributed by 6 global collaborators. Nearly every sample came with metadata listing a de-identified subject ID, COVID-19 status, age in years and sex. Where available, HLA class I and class II types were obtained from metadata supplied by the sample provider rather than from assay-based typing. Overall results and qualifications from the work: How much clinical and demographic metadata was included differed by source and by participant, and the metadata was provided uncurated.

In the prospective study, participants were roughly 18 to 95 years old, resided in 24 geographic areas of the United States, and were enrolled through a virtual design. In the prospective study, participants were assigned to cohorts based on the clinical history participants reported in a screening survey and a study questionnaire. Recovered participants in ImmuneRACE Cohort 3 were defined by two consecutive negative NP/OP PCR tests, clearance by a healthcare professional, or resolution of symptoms. In the prospective study, whole blood, serum and a nasopharyngeal or oropharyngeal swab were collected from each participant by mobile phlebotomists. Prospective study participants could optionally give additional blood draws and questionnaires over a roughly two-month period. Blood samples from the prospective study were shipped frozen or at room temperature prior to DNA extraction. Remarks on this clone: Its antigen is still unknown. It has no much larger one-base neighbor in the sample; base qualities were not kept. The same CDR3 can be traced to other DNA sequences in this sample.

A distance of 12 bases separates the germline ends of V and J, which lose 0 bases and 10 bases respectively. Reading the germline V gene (reference sequence) gives CDR1 LGHDT and CDR2 YNNKEL. The CDR3 runs 13 amino acids, cysteine and phenylalanine included. Of all the DNA, just the CDR3 is kept, 39 bases in frame from base 1. TCRbeta CDR3 regions were amplified from genomic DNA using the immunoSEQ Assay, a bias-controlled multiplex PCR. For the original study's pipeline: The number of nucleated cells in each sample was estimated from the amplification of reference gene primers within the assay. To quantify the absolute abundance of each unique TCRbeta CDR3 rearrangement, sequence reads were collapsed and filtered. For each sample, productive Simpson clonality was calculated by taking the square root of Simpson's diversity index across productive rearrangements. TCRdb re-hosts the immuneACCESS table, in-frame sequences only. Its copies lack some clones; in the studies checked, an unresolved V gene accounts for under half of them, and the cause for the rest is not known. That table supplies the V and J calls and clone size; D and trimming were determined from the DNA. The sample table holds some 400,000 clones, of which approximately 87% were seen once. 1% to 1.5% of the sample is in the top ten clones.

This sequence originates from a man aged 25 to 40 who had recovered from COVID-19. Source material: PBMCs or T cells enriched from blood (not recorded which). The sequence links TRBV3-1 (or the pseudogene TRBV3-2) to TRBJ1-1, with the D segment identity uncertain. The CDR3 loop reads CASSQDWSRGAFF. The nucleotides read TGTGCCAGCAGCCAAGATTGGTCCCGAGGAGCTTTCTTT.